This paragraph covers one T cell receptor beta chain sequence. This specimen belongs to a study of cytomegalovirus exposure and HLA in healthy donors. Study at large: As an earlier analysis found, about 200 million T cells yielded about 120 million unique TCR beta sequences. Genetic ancestry analysis placed 81% of the 398 donors that were genotyped in the Caucasian-associated cluster.

CDR1 and CDR2 (germline): LGHNA, YSLEER. V lost 1 base and J lost 6, with 21 bases in between. This CDR3 has 18 residues. Amplification used 60 Vbeta primers and 13 Jbeta primers. The table came from immunoSEQ multiplex PCR; TCRdb's copy has only in-frame clones and leaves some out. The data hold 100,000 to 150,000 clones, with approximately 84% observed a single time. V is TRBV4-3 and J is TRBJ2-2; a possible D gene is TRBD1 (6 bases). This sequence was found in a man between 18 and 29 years old in good health and CMV-seropositive. The sequenced sample consisted of PBMCs. The CDR3 region is CASSQVLPGQGSPGELFF. In DNA form, the CDR3 reads TGCGCCAGCAGCCAAGTGCTCCCGGGACAAGGATCTCCCGGGGAGCTGTTTTTT.